This T cell receptor beta chain was found in a study of blood T cells in healthy people across ages (dated by TCRdb to the mid-2010s). Concerning the study at large: In model experiments, template switching captured roughly one uniquely barcoded TCR beta cDNA molecule for every two T cells. To avoid experimental bias, donors of different ages were spread randomly across the sequencing lanes. Four age groups were formed from the donors: young (average about 16 years), middle-aged (more than 35), aged (more than 55) and long-lived (less than 85). Using the same blood draw, the study looked at two additional independent replicas of 1 million unique cDNA reads for two donors, one aged 18 to 30 and the other aged 80 or older. Age-related changes in TCR beta repertoire diversity were measured in the study by deep sequencing normalized with unique cDNA molecular identifiers. On the study overall, not on this receptor specifically: Compared with the aged group, more naive CD4+ T cells, fewer expanded clones and increased TCR diversity were shown by the long-lived group, suggesting age selection. Estimates of total diversity based on one million sequenced T cells were regarded as lower bounds and as underestimates. A strong correlation was found between observed TCR beta diversity and the percentage of naive T cells measured by flow cytometry. Because profiling used bulk unsorted PBMCs, naive and antigen-experienced compartments could not be compared conclusively. Observed TCR beta diversity per million T cells fell roughly linearly with age, and a significant reduction was already apparent by age about 38. Because donor CMV infection status was unknown, age-related changes in expanded clonotypes were potentially confounded.

The library was built by means of 5' RACE. The sequencer listed for this sample is Illumina HiSeq 2500. A second about 7 to 11 cycle PCR used a sample-barcoded 5' primer and a J-beta primer mix. A template-switch 5' adaptor carrying 12 random nucleotides introduced a unique molecular identifier onto each TCR beta cDNA molecule. Each sample yielded at least 3 million CDR3-containing paired-end reads. All of the RNA was converted into first-strand cDNA using the Mint cDNA synthesis kit, with a TRBC-specific oligonucleotide serving as the primer. Following uracil-DNA glycosylase treatment, a first 18-cycle PCR with universal primers M1SS and BC2_uni_R was performed on all cDNA. Per the source publication's procedure: For normalization, 1 million high-quality reads were randomly selected from each sample, with every read carrying a distinct molecular identifier. Instead of being binned into consensus sequences, reads with shared molecular identifiers were discarded. MiTCR, run with a Q25 quality threshold and the strictest error-elimination algorithm, handled CDR3 identification, clonotype clustering and error correction. A nonparametric unseen species model with Euler transformation was used to estimate a lower bound on total TCR beta diversity. TCRdb applied fastp at Q25 and MiXCR to the public reads, then kept only in-frame beta chains. Entries are consolidated by CDR3 protein sequence, retaining the most common genes and DNA. For this entry, the V and J calls and clone size follow TCRdb and not the study's own pipeline. The sample data list 1,500,000 or so distinct CDR3 sequences, and approximately 59% of these were observed just once. Together, the top ten hold 6.5% to 8% of the sample.

Donors were approximately 42 systemically healthy Caucasian individuals from Russia aged roughly 6 to 100 years. Roughly 10 milliliters of peripheral blood were drawn from each donor into EDTA-treated Vacutainer tubes. Ficoll-Paque density-gradient centrifugation was used to isolate PBMCs, with at least 7 million obtained per sample. Total RNA, at least 6 micrograms per sample, was extracted from PBMCs with Trizol reagent. For every donor, flow cytometry on a PBMC aliquot measured the percentage of naive CD45RAhigh/CD27high T cells. Concerning this clonotype: Its cognate antigen has yet to be identified. Base qualities are not recorded, but no much larger clone differs from it by a single base.

Sequencing used blood. This TCR derives from a man between 18 and 35 years old in good health.

This receptor has the CDR3 CASSHRGVYEQYF. The nucleotide sequence reads as follows: TGTGCCAGCAGCCATCGGGGGGTTTACGAGCAGTACTTC. The rearrangement combines TRBV4-2 with TRBJ2-4; 7 bases in between match TRBD2. The end of the DNA aligns better with TRBJ2-7, so the J call may be wrong. The CDR3 runs 13 residues from the cysteine to the phenylalanine. The only DNA kept is the CDR3, 39 bases in frame from the first base. The germline V gene specifies LGHNA as CDR1 and YNFKEQ as CDR2.